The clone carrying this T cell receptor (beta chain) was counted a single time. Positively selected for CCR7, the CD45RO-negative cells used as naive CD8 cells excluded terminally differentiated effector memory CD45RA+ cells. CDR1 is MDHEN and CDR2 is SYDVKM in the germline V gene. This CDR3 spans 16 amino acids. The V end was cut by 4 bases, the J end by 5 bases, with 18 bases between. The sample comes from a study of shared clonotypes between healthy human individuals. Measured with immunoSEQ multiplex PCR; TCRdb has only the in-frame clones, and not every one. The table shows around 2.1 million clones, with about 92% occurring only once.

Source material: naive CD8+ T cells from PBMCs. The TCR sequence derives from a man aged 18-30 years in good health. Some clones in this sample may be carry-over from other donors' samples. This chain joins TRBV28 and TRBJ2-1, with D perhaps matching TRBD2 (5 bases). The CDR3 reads CASSSGSGITNNEQFF. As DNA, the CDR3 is TGTGCCAGCAGTTCGGGTTCGGGGATAACCAACAATGAGCAGTTCTTC.